This entry concerns a single TCR beta chain. Seattle patient enrollment occurred during active infection, with longitudinal follow-up thereafter. Methods used by the authors: Counts of nucleated cells, estimated from reference gene primer amplification, were obtained. Generated by immunoSEQ multiplex PCR, the TCRdb table keeps only in-frame clones and is missing some. V and J calls and clone size are as listed in that table; D and trimming were resolved from the DNA. The sample has over 150,000 clones, 85% to 90% seen once; the top ten hold around a tenth. The sample comes from a study of blood T cell repertoires in COVID-19. Study as a whole: The cDNA or gDNA used as material had been derived from T cells, B-cell-depleted T cells, or PBMCs.

CDR3 size: 17 residues. CDR1 and CDR2 from the germline V gene are LNHDA and SQIVND (reference sequence). J gave up 7 bases and V 6 bases, and 15 bases lay outside the gene matches. The rearrangement uses TRBV19 and TRBJ1-5; TRBD1 aligns across 10 bases. The sequence derives from a woman in her 70s with COVID-19, enrolled during active disease. Sequences were obtained from peripheral blood. The CDR3 DNA reads TGTGCCAGTAGGACCCTCGCCGGACAGGGGGTTATCCAGCCCCAGCATTTT. The encoded protein is CASRTLAGQGVIQPQHF.